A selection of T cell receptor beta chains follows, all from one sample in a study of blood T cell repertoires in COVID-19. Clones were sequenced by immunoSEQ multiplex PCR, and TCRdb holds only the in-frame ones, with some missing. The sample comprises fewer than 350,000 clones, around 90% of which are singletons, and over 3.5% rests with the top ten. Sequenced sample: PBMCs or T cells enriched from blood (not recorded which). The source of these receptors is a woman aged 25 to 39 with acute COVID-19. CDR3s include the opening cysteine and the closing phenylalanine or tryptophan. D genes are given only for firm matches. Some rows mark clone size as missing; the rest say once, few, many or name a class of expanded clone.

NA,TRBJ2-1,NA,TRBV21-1,CGGDRAYNEQFF,TGTGGCGGGGACAGGGCCTACAATGAGCAGTTCTTC
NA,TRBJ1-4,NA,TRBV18,CASSSAGAPNEKLFF,TGTGCCAGCTCATCCGCAGGGGCCCCGAATGAAAAACTGTTTTTT
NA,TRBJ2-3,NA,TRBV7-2,CASSLYAGSTDTQYF,TGTGCCAGCAGCTTATACGCAGGGAGCACAGATACGCAGTATTTT
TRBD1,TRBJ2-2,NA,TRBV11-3,CASSETGFTGELFF,TGTGCCAGCAGCGAGACAGGGTTCACCGGGGAGCTGTTTTTT
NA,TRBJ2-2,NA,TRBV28,CASSLLGPLTGELFF,TGTGCCAGCAGTTTACTGGGCCCCTTAACCGGGGAGCTGTTTTTT
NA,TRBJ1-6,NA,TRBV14,CASSQVSGNSPLHF,TGTGCCAGCAGCCAAGTGTCAGGGAATTCACCCCTCCACTTT
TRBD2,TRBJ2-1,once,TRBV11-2,CASSPTSGRMGEQFF,TGTGCCAGCAGCCCTACTAGCGGGAGGATGGGTGAGCAGTTCTTC
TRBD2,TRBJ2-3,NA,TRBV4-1,CASSQAALAGATGADTQYF,TGCGCCAGCAGCCAGGCGGCCCTAGCGGGAGCTACGGGGGCAGATACGCAGTATTTT
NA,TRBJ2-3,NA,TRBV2,CASSGTFGADTQYF,TGTGCCAGCAGCGGTACATTCGGAGCAGATACGCAGTATTTT
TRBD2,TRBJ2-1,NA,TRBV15,CATSRDFGTSGDNEQFF,TGTGCCACCAGCAGAGATTTTGGGACTAGCGGAGACAATGAGCAGTTCTTC
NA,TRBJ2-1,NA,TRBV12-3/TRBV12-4,CASSLVLEQFF,TGTGCCAGCAGTTTAGTACTTGAGCAGTTCTTC